Following are 23 T cell receptor beta chains from one sample sequenced in a study of identical twins. TCRdb re-called the 5' RACE reads through MiXCR, storing one row per CDR3 protein. This sample has 500,000 or so distinct CDR3 sequences, with 11% to 15% found just once. The data were also submitted as part of a second study, on yellow fever vaccine responses in identical twins.

Sequencing was carried out using CD4+ T cells sorted from blood. These receptors all stem from a woman between 18 and 29 years old in good health.

There are a few counts of this clonotype. The J gene is TRBJ2-7, the V gene TRBV18; TRBD1 or TRBD2 may be the D gene (6 bases each). The CDR3 is made up of 15 amino acids. V was cut by 5 bases and J by 7 bases, with 21 bases left in between. Germline CDR1 and CDR2: KGHSH and LQKENI. CDR3 loop: CASSSRLGGSGEQYF. The CDR3 coding sequence is TGTGCCAGCTCATCGCGACTAGGGGGATCAGGGGAGCAGTACTTC.

V is TRBV20-1 and J is TRBJ2-3; TRBD2 matches 7 bases. The V gene end was trimmed by 3 bases and the J gene end by 7 bases; junction bases not matched to a gene: 7. The CDR3 sequence is 13 residues long. Germline CDR1 reads DFQATT; CDR2 reads SNEGSKA (reference sequence). The CDR3 is CSARDRLAYTQYF. The DNA of the CDR3 is TGCAGTGCTAGGGACCGACTAGCTTATACGCAGTATTTT.

This clonotype was found a few times. This chain uses TRBV6-4 with TRBJ2-1; 8 bases agree with TRBD2. Trimming cost V 6 bases and J 1 base; bases outside gene matches: 5. From germline, CDR1 is MRHNA and CDR2 SNTAGT. The CDR3 is 15 residues long. CDR3 sequence reads: CASSELAESYNEQFF. In DNA, the CDR3 is TGTGCCAGCAGCGAACTAGCGGAATCCTACAATGAGCAGTTCTTC.

The chain links TRBV9 to TRBJ1-3; D unclear. Germline values: CDR1 SGDLS, CDR2 YYNGEE. Trimming stripped 0 bases from V and 4 bases from J, with 8 bases between. The CDR3 contains 14 residues. The CDR3 sequence is CASSVAPSGNTIYF. The CDR3 coding sequence is TGTGCCAGCAGCGTAGCCCCCTCCGGAAACACCATATATTTT. Drawing the rest from reference TRBV9 and TRBJ1-3, the complete variable domain is DSGVTQTPKHLITATGQRVTLRCSPRSGDLSVYWYQQSLDQGLQFLIQYYNGEERAKGNILERFSAQQFPDLHSELNLSSLELGDSALYFCASSVAPSGNTIYFGEGSWLTVV.

The CDR3 protein is CASSLTGGPGPQHF. In nucleotides, the CDR3 is TGTGCCAGCAGTCTAACAGGGGGCCCAGGGCCCCAGCATTTT. The chain recombines TRBV12-3 or TRBV12-4 with TRBJ1-5; TRBD1 agrees at 9 bases. There are 14 residues in the CDR3. V shed 5 bases, J shed 9 bases, and the junction held 8 bases outside the gene matches.

This rearrangement joins TRBV6-1 to TRBJ2-1; TRBD2 agrees at 9 bases. The J segment lost 6 bases and the V segment lost 6 bases, leaving 6 bases of the junction unmatched. This CDR3 comprises 14 residues. CDR1 MNHNS and CDR2 SASEGT come from the germline V gene. CDR3 region: CASREGLAGNEQFF. DNA of the CDR3: TGTGCCAGCAGAGAGGGACTAGCTGGCAATGAGCAGTTCTTC.

This clonotype has a count of ten or more. The V gene is TRBV15, the J gene TRBJ2-3, with D possibly being TRBD1 (5 bases). Germline assignment: CDR1 LNHNV and CDR2 YYDKDF (reference sequence). V was cut by 3 bases and J by 3 bases, with 13 bases left in between. The CDR3 loop spans 15 amino acids. This CDR3 is CATSRDKIGTDTQYF. DNA for the CDR3: TGTGCCACCAGCAGGGACAAAATTGGTACAGATACGCAGTATTTT.

V usage is TRBV11-2 and J usage is TRBJ1-2, with D unclear. The germline V and J ends were trimmed by 5 bases and 6 bases, with 16 bases remaining between them. This CDR3 is built from 14 residues. Germline CDR1 is SGHAT and CDR2 is FQNNGV. The CDR3 DNA reads TGTGCCAGCAGCACTATGGGCGGTGGGAATGGCTACACCTTC. This translates into CASSTMGGGNGYTF.

This CDR3 is CASSKGQGDNSPLHF. CDR3 nucleotide sequence: TGTGCCAGCAGCAAAGGACAGGGTGATAATTCACCCCTCCACTTT. The chain employs TRBV12-3 or TRBV12-4 and TRBJ1-6; 8 bases line up with TRBD1. The V and J ends lost 6 bases and 5 bases, in that order; junction bases with no gene match: 6. The CDR3 consists of 15 residues.

This clonotype occurred a few times. The chain recombines TRBV24-1 with TRBJ2-3; 15 bases align to TRBD2. V lost 3 bases, J lost 3 bases, and 6 bases stayed unmatched. Germline V lookup: CDR1 KGHDR, CDR2 SFDVKD. This CDR3 has 18 residues. The CDR3 DNA sequence: TGTGCCACCAGTGATAAACCGGGACTAGCGGGGGGAACAGATACGCAGTATTTT. It encodes CATSDKPGLAGGTDTQYF.

This chain joins TRBV11-2 and TRBJ2-6, with D maybe TRBD1 (5 bases). The CDR3 totals 18 residues. Germline lookup yields CDR1 SGHAT and CDR2 FQNNGV. Trimming shortened V by 0 bases and J by 2 bases, and 14 bases separated the two germline ends. The CDR3 is CASSLEISGIAGANVLTF. DNA for the CDR3: TGTGCCAGCAGCTTAGAAATTTCAGGGATCGCTGGGGCCAACGTCCTGACTTTC.

V and J are TRBV4-3 and TRBJ2-7, with 9 bases fitting TRBD1. Germline-derived CDR1 and CDR2 are LGHNA and YSLEER. V shed 2 bases, J shed 4 bases, and the junction held 3 bases outside the gene matches. This CDR3 contains 14 residues. The CDR3 reads CASSQQDRGYEQYF. In nucleotides, the CDR3 is TGCGCCAGCAGCCAACAGGACAGGGGTTACGAGCAGTACTTC.

This clonotype was recorded a few times. The rearrangement links TRBV6-1 to TRBJ2-7, with D tentatively TRBD1 or TRBD2 (5 bases each). The V gene's germline CDR1 is MNHNS and CDR2 SASEGT. This CDR3 is 16 amino acids long. Trimming pared 5 bases from V and 0 bases from J, leaving 17 bases between. CDR3 sequence: CASSRNPGATSYEQYF. The DNA of the CDR3 is TGTGCCAGCAGTAGAAACCCCGGGGCGACCTCCTACGAGCAGTACTTC.

This chain connects TRBV10-3 to TRBJ2-5; the D is unclear. CDR3 length: 13 amino acids. Germline lookup yields CDR1 ENHRY and CDR2 SYGVKD. V was cut by 4 bases and J by 1 base, with 7 bases left in between. This chain's CDR3 is CAISAATQETQYF. CDR3 in DNA: TGTGCCATCAGTGCGGCCACCCAAGAGACCCAGTACTTC.

This clonotype came up a few times. The chain employs TRBV20-1 and TRBJ2-1; 7 nucleotides agree with TRBD2. Looked up from germline, CDR1 is DFQATT and CDR2 is SNEGSKA (reference sequence). V trimming: 3 bases; J trimming: 4 bases; junction bases outside the gene matches: 6. The CDR3 sequence is 14 residues long. DNA of the CDR3: TGCAGTGCTAGGGGAGGGCCTGGATACAATGAGCAGTTCTTC. This gives the protein CSARGGPGYNEQFF.

The chain joins TRBV7-2 to TRBJ2-3; 9 bases fit TRBD1. This CDR3 region has 15 residues. The V gene's germline CDR1 is SGHTA and CDR2 FQGNSA. The J segment lost 7 bases and the V segment lost 1 base, leaving 6 bases of the junction unmatched. CDR3 coding DNA: TGTGCCAGCAGCTTAGGTGGGACAGGGAGCAATACGCAGTATTTT. It specifies CASSLGGTGSNTQYF.

This rearrangement joins TRBV5-1 to TRBJ2-3; 10 positions agree with TRBD2. The length of the CDR3 is 15 residues. Trimming removed 2 bases from V and 2 bases from J; junction bases left unmatched: 2. Looked up from germline, CDR1 is SGHRS and CDR2 is YFSETQ. The CDR3 sequence is CASSFTSGTTDTQYF. The CDR3, as DNA: TGCGCCAGCAGCTTCACTAGCGGGACCACAGATACGCAGTATTTT. The entire variable domain, with the rest obtained from reference TRBV5-1 and TRBJ2-3, is as follows: KAGVTQTPRYLIKTRGQQVTLSCSPISGHRSVSWYQQTPGQGLQFLFEYFSETQRNKGNFPGRFSGRQFSNSRSEMNVSTLELGDSALYLCASSFTSGTTDTQYFGPGTRLTVL.

The rearrangement links TRBV28 to TRBJ2-1; D might be TRBD1 (6 bases). The germline V gene encodes CDR1 MDHEN and CDR2 SYDVKM. This CDR3 region has 14 residues. V gave up 10 bases and J gave up 0 bases, with 13 bases separating them. Written as DNA, the CDR3 is TGTGCCACTACCTGGACAGACTCCTACAATGAGCAGTTCTTC. Translating it yields CATTWTDSYNEQFF.

This clonotype was seen repeatedly, ten times or more. V usage is TRBV12-3 or TRBV12-4 and J usage is TRBJ2-1; 15 nucleotides match TRBD2. This CDR3 spans 20 amino acids. The V and J ends lost 4 bases and 1 base, in that order; junction bases with no gene match: 11. The CDR3 DNA reads TGTGCCAGCAGTTCCCGGATGGGACTAGCGGGAGGCCATTCCTACAATGAGCAGTTCTTC. It specifies CASSSRMGLAGGHSYNEQFF.

V is TRBV28 and J is TRBJ2-7; D assignment may be TRBD1 or TRBD2 (5 bases each). The CDR3 consists of 13 residues. Germline values: CDR1 MDHEN, CDR2 SYDVKM. Trimming stripped 8 bases from V and 0 bases from J, with 11 bases between. As DNA, the CDR3 is TGTGCCAGCCATGGGGGAAACTCCTACGAGCAGTACTTC. Its protein is CASHGGNSYEQYF.

This clonotype has only a few counts. This chain uses TRBV18 with TRBJ1-2; the D gene is possibly TRBD1 (5 bases). V shed 7 bases and J shed 3 bases, with 18 bases lying between them. This CDR3 has 15 residues. Germline V CDR1 and CDR2: KGHSH, LQKENI. DNA of the CDR3: TGTGCCAGCTATAAAGGGGACGGAGGTCACTATGGCTACACCTTC. It yields the protein CASYKGDGGHYGYTF.

This clonotype was found many times. This chain uses TRBV12-3 or TRBV12-4 with TRBJ1-2; TRBD1 agrees at 8 bases. After removal of 2 bases from V and 4 bases from J, the junction contained 3 bases not matched to a gene. The CDR3 runs 14 residues. For the CDR3, the DNA is TGTGCCAGCAGTTTATCAGGGGGCGCCTATGGCTACACCTTC. It codes for CASSLSGGAYGYTF.

The rearrangement joins TRBV25-1 to TRBJ2-2; 11 nucleotides agree with TRBD1. V shed 4 bases and J 7 bases; nucleotides not matched to a gene: 8. The V gene's germline CDR1 is MGHDK and CDR2 SYGVNS. CDR3 size: 16 residues. CDR3 loop: CASSVSGTGGGGELFF. DNA for the CDR3: TGTGCCAGCAGTGTTTCCGGGACAGGGGGTGGCGGGGAGCTGTTTTTT.